What follows is one T cell receptor (beta chain) and its context. What it recognizes is unknown. TCRdb re-derived calls from the 5' RACE reads in MiXCR, one entry per CDR3 protein. The sample shows fewer than 20,000 distinct CDR3 sequences, 6% to 9% of them seen only once. The entry originates in a study of spatial heterogeneity in lung cancer. Study-level information: TCR transcript counts in tumor regions correlated strongly with a T cell module score from matched bulk RNA-seq. Findings and limits, study-wide: Higher tumor mutation counts went along with higher counts of expanded intratumoral alpha and beta TCRs.

Time point given: sample taken at primary tumor resection. The donors comprised about 70 untreated early-stage non-small cell lung cancer patients. The sequenced material consisted of unsorted whole RNA from tumor, nontumor lung or frozen PBMC. The CDR3 runs 16 residues. CDR1 is MNHNS and CDR2 is SASEGT in the germline V gene. Trimming cost V 7 bases and J 2 bases; bases outside gene matches: 9. Material: lung tumor tissue, obtained at surgery. This clonotype was sampled from a male donor with early-stage non-small cell lung cancer. This chain joins TRBV6-1 and TRBJ2-3, with TRBD2 matching over 10 bases. The CDR3 loop reads CASKTVAGGLTDTQYF. In nucleotides, the CDR3 is TGTGCCAGCAAAACCGTAGCGGGGGGCCTCACAGATACGCAGTATTTT.